This T cell receptor beta chain was identified during a study of control samples from healthy donors and cancer patients (dated by TCRdb to the early 2020s). Libraries came from the immunoSEQ multiplex PCR assay. This immuneACCESS table, as held by TCRdb, lists in-frame sequences with V and J called but not all clones. Of the missing ones, under half trace to an unresolved V gene in checked studies; the others have no known cause. For this sample there are around 250,000 clones; around 80% appear just once. 10% to 15% of the sample rests with the top ten. The CDR3 sequence holds 14 residues, the cysteine and phenylalanine included. The sequence is cut down to CDR3 DNA, 42 bases in frame from base 1. The germline V gene sets CDR1 to SNHLY and CDR2 to FYNNEI. V drops 6 bases and J drops 3 bases, leaving 13 bases in between. A note on this clone: Its recognized antigen is unknown. Per-nucleotide qualities are absent, and no much larger clonotype sits a single base away.

Sequences were obtained from PBMCs. This sequence originates from an older woman with lung cancer. The chain was built from TRBV2 and TRBJ2-3; the D segment could be TRBD2, given 5 matching bases. The DNA is as follows: TGTGCCAGCAGCCCCGGGGTGCAGACAGATACGCAGTATTTT. Translated, this is CASSPGVQTDTQYF.